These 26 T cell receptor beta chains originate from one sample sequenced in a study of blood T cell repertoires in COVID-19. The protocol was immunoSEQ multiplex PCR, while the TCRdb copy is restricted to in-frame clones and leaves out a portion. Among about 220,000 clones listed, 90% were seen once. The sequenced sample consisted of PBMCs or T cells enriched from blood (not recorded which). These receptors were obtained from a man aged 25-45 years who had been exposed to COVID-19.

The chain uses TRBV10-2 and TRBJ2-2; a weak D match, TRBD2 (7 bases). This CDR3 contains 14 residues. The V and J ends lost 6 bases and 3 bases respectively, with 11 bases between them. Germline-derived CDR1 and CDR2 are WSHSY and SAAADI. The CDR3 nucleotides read TGCGCCAGCAGGGGGGGGCCAGACACCGGGGAGCTGTTTTTT. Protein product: CASRGGPDTGELFF.

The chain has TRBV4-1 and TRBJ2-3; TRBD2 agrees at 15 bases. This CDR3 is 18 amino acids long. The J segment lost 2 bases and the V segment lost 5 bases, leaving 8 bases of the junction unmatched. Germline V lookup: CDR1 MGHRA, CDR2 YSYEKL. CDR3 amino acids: CASSTRTSGGDDTDTQYF. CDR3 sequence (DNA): TGCGCCAGCAGCACCCGGACTAGCGGGGGGGACGACACAGATACGCAGTATTTT.

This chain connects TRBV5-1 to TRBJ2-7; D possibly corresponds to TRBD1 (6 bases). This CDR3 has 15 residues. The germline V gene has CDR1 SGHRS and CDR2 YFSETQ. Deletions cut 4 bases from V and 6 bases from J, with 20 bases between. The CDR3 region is CASSRDRPLSREQYF. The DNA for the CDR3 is TGCGCCAGCAGCCGAGACAGGCCGTTGAGTCGCGAGCAGTACTTC.

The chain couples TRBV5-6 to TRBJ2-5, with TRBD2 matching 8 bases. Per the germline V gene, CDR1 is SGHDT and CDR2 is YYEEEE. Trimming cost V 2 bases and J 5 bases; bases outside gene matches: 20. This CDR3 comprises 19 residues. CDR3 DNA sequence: TGTGCCAGCAGCTTATTGTTACTAGCGGCGAGCGTGACGGGGGAGACCCAGTACTTC. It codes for CASSLLLLAASVTGETQYF. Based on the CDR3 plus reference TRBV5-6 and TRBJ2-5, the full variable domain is DAGVTQSPTHLIKTRGQQVTLRCSPKSGHDTVSWYQQALGQGPQFIFQYYEEEERQRGNFPDRFSGHQFPNYSSELNVNALLLGDSALYLCASSLLLLAASVTGETQYFGPGTRLLVL.

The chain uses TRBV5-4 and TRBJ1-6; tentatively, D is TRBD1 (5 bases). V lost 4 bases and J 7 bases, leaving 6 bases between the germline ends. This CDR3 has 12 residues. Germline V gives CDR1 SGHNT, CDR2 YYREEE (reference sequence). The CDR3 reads CASSRQNSPLHF. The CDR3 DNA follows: TGTGCCAGCAGCCGACAGAATTCACCCCTCCACTTT.

The CDR3 DNA is TGTGCCTGGACAGGGGGGCTAGGGAATTCACCCCTCCACTTT. Its protein is CAWTGGLGNSPLHF. The chain carries TRBV30 and TRBJ1-6; 7 bases match TRBD1. V lost 4 bases to trimming and J lost 7 bases; unmatched junction nucleotides: 7. Germline values: CDR1 GTSNPN, CDR2 SVGIG (reference sequence). CDR3 length: 14 amino acids.

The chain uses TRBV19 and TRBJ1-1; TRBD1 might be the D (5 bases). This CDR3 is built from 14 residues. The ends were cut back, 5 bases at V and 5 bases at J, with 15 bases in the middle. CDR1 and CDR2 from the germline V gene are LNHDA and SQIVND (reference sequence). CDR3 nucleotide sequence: TGTGCCAGTAGTGTTTTAGGGGCCTCTACTGAAGCTTTCTTT. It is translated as CASSVLGASTEAFF.

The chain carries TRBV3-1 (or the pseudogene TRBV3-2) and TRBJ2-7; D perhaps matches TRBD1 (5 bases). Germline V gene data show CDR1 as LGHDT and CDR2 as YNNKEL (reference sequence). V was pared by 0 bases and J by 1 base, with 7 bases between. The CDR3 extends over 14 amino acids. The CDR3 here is CASSQDHRSYEQYF. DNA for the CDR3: TGTGCCAGCAGCCAAGATCACAGGTCCTACGAGCAGTACTTC.

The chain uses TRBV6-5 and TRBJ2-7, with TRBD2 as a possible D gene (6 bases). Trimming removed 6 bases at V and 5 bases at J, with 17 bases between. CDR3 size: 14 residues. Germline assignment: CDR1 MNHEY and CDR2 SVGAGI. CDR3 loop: CASSREREYHEQYF. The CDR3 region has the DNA TGTGCCAGCAGCCGGGAACGGGAGTACCACGAGCAGTACTTC.

CDR3 in amino acids: CASSVDRGGAGELFF. CDR3 sequence (DNA): TGTGCCAGCAGCGTCGACAGGGGAGGAGCCGGGGAGCTGTTTTTT. V and J are TRBV6-5 and TRBJ2-2; TRBD1 matches 8 bases. The CDR3 length is 15 residues. CDR1 is MNHEY, CDR2 SVGAGI, per germline. The ends lost 6 bases at V and 6 bases at J; junction bases unmatched: 9.

The CDR3 nucleotides read TGTGCCAGCGGAGTACAGGGGTCTTTAGGGATTAGTTCACCCCTCCACTTT. It specifies CASGVQGSLGISSPLHF. The rearrangement uses TRBV3-1 (or the pseudogene TRBV3-2) and TRBJ1-6, with 7 bases matching TRBD1. Trimming removed 8 bases from V and 9 bases from J; junction bases left unmatched: 19. This CDR3 contains 17 residues. Per germline, CDR1 LGHDT and CDR2 YNNKEL (reference sequence).

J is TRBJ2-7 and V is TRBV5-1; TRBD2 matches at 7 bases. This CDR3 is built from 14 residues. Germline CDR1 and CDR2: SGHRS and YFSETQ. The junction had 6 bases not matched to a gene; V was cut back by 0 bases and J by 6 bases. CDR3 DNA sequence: TGCGCCAGCAGCTTGGGGACTAGTTCTCTCGAGCAGTACTTC. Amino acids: CASSLGTSSLEQYF. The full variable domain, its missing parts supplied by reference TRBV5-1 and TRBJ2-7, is KAGVTQTPRYLIKTRGQQVTLSCSPISGHRSVSWYQQTPGQGLQFLFEYFSETQRNKGNFPGRFSGRQFSNSRSEMNVSTLELGDSALYLCASSLGTSSLEQYFGPGTRLTVT.

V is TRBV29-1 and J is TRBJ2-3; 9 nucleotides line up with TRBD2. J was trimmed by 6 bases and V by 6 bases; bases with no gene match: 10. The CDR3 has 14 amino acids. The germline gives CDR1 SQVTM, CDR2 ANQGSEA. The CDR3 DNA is TGCAGCGTCGTTGCGGGGGGGCCTGCTGATACGCAGTATTTT. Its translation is CSVVAGGPADTQYF.

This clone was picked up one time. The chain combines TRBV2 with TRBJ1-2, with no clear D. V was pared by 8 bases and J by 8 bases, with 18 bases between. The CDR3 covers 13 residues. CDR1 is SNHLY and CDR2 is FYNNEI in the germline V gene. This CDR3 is CASLPAGPSGYTF. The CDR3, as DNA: TGTGCCAGCCTCCCGGCGGGTCCTTCGGGCTACACCTTC.

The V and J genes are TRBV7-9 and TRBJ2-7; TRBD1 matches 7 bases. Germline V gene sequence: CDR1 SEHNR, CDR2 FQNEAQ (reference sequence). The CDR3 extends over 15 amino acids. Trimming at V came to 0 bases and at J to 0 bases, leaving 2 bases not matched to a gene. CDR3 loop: CASSLATGPSYEQYF. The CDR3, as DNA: TGTGCCAGCAGCTTAGCGACAGGGCCCTCCTACGAGCAGTACTTC.

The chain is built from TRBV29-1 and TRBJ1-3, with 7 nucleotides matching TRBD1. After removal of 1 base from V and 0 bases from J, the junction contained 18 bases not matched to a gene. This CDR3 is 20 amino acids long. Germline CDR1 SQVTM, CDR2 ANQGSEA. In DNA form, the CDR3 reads TGCAGCGTTGAAGGTCCACCCTACACAAGAGACAGGGCCTCTGGAAACACCATATATTTT. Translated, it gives CSVEGPPYTRDRASGNTIYF.

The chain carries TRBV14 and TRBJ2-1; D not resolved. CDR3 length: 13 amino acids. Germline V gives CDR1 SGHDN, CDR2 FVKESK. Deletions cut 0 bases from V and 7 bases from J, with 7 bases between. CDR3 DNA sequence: TGTGCCAGCAGCCAAGATTTCGTGAATGAGCAGTTCTTC. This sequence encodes CASSQDFVNEQFF.

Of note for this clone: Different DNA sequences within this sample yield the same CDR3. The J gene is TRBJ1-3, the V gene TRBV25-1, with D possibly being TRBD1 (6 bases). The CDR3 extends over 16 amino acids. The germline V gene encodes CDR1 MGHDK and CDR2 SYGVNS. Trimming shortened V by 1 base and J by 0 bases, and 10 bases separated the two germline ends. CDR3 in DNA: TGTGCCAGCAGTGAATCACAGGGATACTCTGGAAACACCATATATTTT. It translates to CASSESQGYSGNTIYF.

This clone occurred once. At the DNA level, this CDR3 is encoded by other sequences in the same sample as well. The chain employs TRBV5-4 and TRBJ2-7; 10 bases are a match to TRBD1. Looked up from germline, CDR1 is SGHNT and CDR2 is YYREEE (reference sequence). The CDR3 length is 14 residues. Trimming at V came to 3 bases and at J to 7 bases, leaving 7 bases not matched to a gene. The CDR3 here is CASSSGTGEGEQYF. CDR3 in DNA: TGTGCCAGCAGCTCTGGGACAGGGGAAGGAGAGCAGTACTTC.

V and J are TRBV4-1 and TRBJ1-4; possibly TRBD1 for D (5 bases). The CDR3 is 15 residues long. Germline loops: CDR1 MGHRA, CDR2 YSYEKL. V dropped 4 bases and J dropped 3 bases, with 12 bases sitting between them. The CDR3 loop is CASSPRSGSNEKLFF. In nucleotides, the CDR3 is TGCGCCAGCAGCCCACGGTCAGGGTCTAATGAAAAACTGTTTTTT.

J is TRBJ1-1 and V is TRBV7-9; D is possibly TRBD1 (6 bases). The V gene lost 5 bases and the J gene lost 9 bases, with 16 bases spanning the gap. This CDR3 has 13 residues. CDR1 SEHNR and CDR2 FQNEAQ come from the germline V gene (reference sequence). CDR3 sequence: CASSDLNGQKAFF. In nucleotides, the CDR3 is TGTGCCAGCAGCGACCTAAATGGACAGAAAGCTTTCTTT.

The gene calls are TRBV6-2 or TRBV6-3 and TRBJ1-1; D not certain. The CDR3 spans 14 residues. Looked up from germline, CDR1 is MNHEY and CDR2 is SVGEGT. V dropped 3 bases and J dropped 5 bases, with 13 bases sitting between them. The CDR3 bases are TGTGCCAGCAGTTATGGTACGGGGTATACTGAAGCTTTCTTT. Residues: CASSYGTGYTEAFF.

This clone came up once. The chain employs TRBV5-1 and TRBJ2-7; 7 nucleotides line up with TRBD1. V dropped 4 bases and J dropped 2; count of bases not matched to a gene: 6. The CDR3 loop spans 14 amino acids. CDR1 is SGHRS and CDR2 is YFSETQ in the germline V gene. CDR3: CASSPRDSTYEQYF. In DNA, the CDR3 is TGCGCCAGCAGCCCTCGGGACAGCACCTACGAGCAGTACTTC.

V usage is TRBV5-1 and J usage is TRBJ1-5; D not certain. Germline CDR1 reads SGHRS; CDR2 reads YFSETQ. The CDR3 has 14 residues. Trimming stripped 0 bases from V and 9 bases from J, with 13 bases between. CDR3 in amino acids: CASSLGIGERPQHF. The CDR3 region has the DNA TGCGCCAGCAGCTTGGGTATCGGAGAACGGCCCCAGCATTTT.

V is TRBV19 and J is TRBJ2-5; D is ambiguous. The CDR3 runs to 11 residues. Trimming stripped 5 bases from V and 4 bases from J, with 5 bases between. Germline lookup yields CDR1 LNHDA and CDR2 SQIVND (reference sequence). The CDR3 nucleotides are TGTGCCAGTAGTTCGGGAGAGACCCAGTACTTC. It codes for CASSSGETQYF. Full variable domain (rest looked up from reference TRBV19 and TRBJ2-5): DGGITQSPKYLFRKEGQNVTLSCEQNLNHDAMYWYRQDPGQGLRLIYYSQIVNDFQKGDIAEGYSVSREKKESFPLTVTSAQKNPTAFYLCASSSGETQYFGPGTRLLVL.

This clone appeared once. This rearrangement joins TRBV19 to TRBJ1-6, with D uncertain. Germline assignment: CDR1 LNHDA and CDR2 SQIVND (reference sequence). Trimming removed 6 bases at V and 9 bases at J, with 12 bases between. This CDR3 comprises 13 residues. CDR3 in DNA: TGTGCCAGTAGGGAAGCGGGATCTTCACCCCTCCACTTT. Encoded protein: CASREAGSSPLHF.